These 27 T cell receptor beta chains originate from one sample sequenced in a study of shared clonotypes between healthy human individuals. Assay: immunoSEQ multiplex PCR; the TCRdb copy retains only in-frame clones and omits some. The table lists approximately 500,000 clones, 90% to 96% of them singletons. The sequencing input was naive CD4+ T cells sorted from blood. The subset was: CD45RA+ positively selected. The receptors originated from a woman between 25 and 40 years old in good health.

J is TRBJ1-1 and V is TRBV6-1; D unclear. Looked up from germline, CDR1 is MNHNS and CDR2 is SASEGT. This CDR3 contains 12 residues. Trimming left V 4 bases short and J 1 base short, with 4 bases between. The CDR3 sequence: CASSVGNTEAFF. In DNA form, the CDR3 reads TGTGCCAGCAGTGTTGGGAACACTGAAGCTTTCTTT.

This clone was counted once. For the CDR3, the DNA is TGTGCCAGCAGCCCCACGCGAGGCTCGAGCTCCTACAATGAGCAGTTCTTC. Its translation is CASSPTRGSSSYNEQFF. This sequence joins TRBV7-8 and TRBJ2-1; no clear D. There are 17 residues in the CDR3. V lost 5 bases and J 0 bases, leaving 17 bases between the germline ends. The germline CDR1 and CDR2 sequences are SGHVS and FQNEAQ.

The V gene is TRBV27, the J gene TRBJ1-5, with D tentatively TRBD1 (5 bases). The germline CDR1 and CDR2 sequences are MNHEY and SMNVEV (reference sequence). The V gene lost 6 bases and the J gene lost 1 base, with 16 bases spanning the gap. This CDR3 region has 16 residues. The CDR3 sequence: CASSPTSRGSNQPQHF. CDR3 bases: TGTGCCAGCAGCCCGACATCTCGGGGGAGCAATCAGCCCCAGCATTTT.

The rearrangement links TRBV2 to TRBJ2-7, with a weak D call TRBD2 (6 bases). Germline CDR1 SNHLY, CDR2 FYNNEI. The CDR3 spans 14 residues. Trimming took off 8 bases at V and 4 bases at J, with 18 bases between the two ends. In nucleotides, the CDR3 is TGTGCCAGCGTTTATTGGGGGGAATTGTACGAGCAGTACTTC. As protein: CASVYWGELYEQYF.

The J gene is TRBJ1-6, the V gene TRBV10-3; perhaps TRBD1 as D (6 bases). The germline V and J ends were trimmed by 3 bases and 9 bases, with 21 bases remaining between them. The CDR3 extends over 17 amino acids. Germline V CDR1 and CDR2: ENHRY, SYGVKD. DNA of the CDR3: TGTGCCATCAGTGAAAGACCGGGACCTCAAGGGGGTTCACCCCTCCACTTT. Translating gives CAISERPGPQGGSPLHF.

This chain connects TRBV7-9 to TRBJ1-1; D uncertain. V was pared by 5 bases and J by 1 base, with 11 bases between. The CDR3 sequence is 14 residues long. Germline V CDR1 and CDR2: SEHNR, FQNEAQ (reference sequence). Here the CDR3 reads CASSLLLRNTEAFF. Here the CDR3 DNA reads TGTGCCAGCAGCCTCCTACTGAGGAACACTGAAGCTTTCTTT.

The J gene is TRBJ2-7, the V gene TRBV28; tentatively, D is TRBD1 or TRBD2 (6 bases each). V lost 2 bases, J lost 2 bases, and 13 bases lay in between. Germline V gene lookup returns CDR1 MDHEN and CDR2 SYDVKM. The CDR3 has 15 residues. CDR3 sequence: CASSLGGPPTYEQYF. DNA of the CDR3: TGTGCCAGCAGTTTAGGGGGGCCACCCACCTACGAGCAGTACTTC.

The gene calls are TRBV7-2 and TRBJ2-7; 8 bases agree with TRBD1. Germline CDR1 SGHTA, CDR2 FQGNSA. CDR3 size: 14 residues. V lost 4 bases and J lost 3; bases outside the gene matches: 5. In DNA, the CDR3 is TGTGCCAGCAGCTACGGACAGGGAAACTACGAGCAGTACTTC. Its protein is CASSYGQGNYEQYF.

The V call is TRBV11-2, the J call TRBJ2-1, with 15 bases lining up with TRBD2. CDR3 length equals 16 residues. Germline trimming cut 5 bases from V and 9 bases from J; bases unmatched to any gene: 8. Germline V gene lookup returns CDR1 SGHAT and CDR2 FQNNGV. CDR3 sequence reads: CASSKTQGLAGGEQFF. The CDR3 nucleotides are TGTGCCAGCAGCAAAACCCAGGGACTAGCGGGAGGTGAGCAGTTCTTC.

The V gene is TRBV5-1, the J gene TRBJ2-5, with D perhaps TRBD2 (6 bases). The germline V and J ends were trimmed by 0 bases and 3 bases, with 12 bases remaining between them. This CDR3 comprises 15 residues. Germline V lookup: CDR1 SGHRS, CDR2 YFSETQ. The CDR3 loop reads CASSLEPSAEETQYF. The DNA for the CDR3 is TGCGCCAGCAGCTTGGAGCCTAGCGCCGAAGAGACCCAGTACTTC.

The V call is TRBV11-1, the J call TRBJ2-7; the match to TRBD2 covers 7 bases. J lost 1 base, V lost 5 bases, and 11 bases had no gene match. CDR3 size: 16 residues. Germline CDR1 reads SGHAT; CDR2 reads FQDESV (reference sequence). The CDR3 reads CASSLGAGRGSYEQYF. DNA of the CDR3: TGTGCCAGCAGCCTTGGGGCCGGGCGGGGGTCCTACGAGCAGTACTTC. The entire variable domain, with the rest obtained from reference TRBV11-1 and TRBJ2-7, is as follows: EAEVAQSPRYKITEKSQAVAFWCDPISGHATLYWYRQILGQGPELLVQFQDESVVDDSQLPKDRFSAERLKGVDSTLKIQPAELGDSAMYLCASSLGAGRGSYEQYFGPGTRLTVT.

The genes are TRBV29-1 and TRBJ2-5; perhaps TRBD1 as D (5 bases). The DNA end is a closer match to TRBJ2-7, so the J assignment may be wrong. Germline V gene sequence: CDR1 SQVTM, CDR2 ANQGSEA. The CDR3 totals 12 residues. CDR3: CSVGRFRDEQYF. CDR3 coding DNA: TGCAGCGTTGGACGGTTCAGGGACGAGCAGTACTTC.

With regard to this clone: The same CDR3 also results from other DNA sequences found in this sample. The J gene is TRBJ2-7, the V gene TRBV18; 9 positions agree with TRBD1. V shed 3 bases and J 3 bases; nucleotides not matched to a gene: 3. CDR1 is KGHSH, CDR2 LQKENI, per germline. The CDR3 contains 14 residues. CDR3 in amino acids: CASSPETGGYEQYF. CDR3 bases: TGTGCCAGCTCACCGGAGACAGGGGGCTACGAGCAGTACTTC.

The V and J genes are TRBV7-2 and TRBJ2-3; maybe TRBD2 (6 bases). This CDR3 has 16 amino acids. Trimming removed 3 bases from V and 0 bases from J, with 13 bases in between. Germline CDR1 and CDR2: SGHTA and FQGNSA. This CDR3 reads CASSLRLRGSTDTQYF. Written as DNA, the CDR3 is TGTGCCAGCAGCTTGAGGCTCCGGGGGAGCACAGATACGCAGTATTTT.

The chain has TRBV29-1 and TRBJ2-3, with TRBD1 as a possible D gene (6 bases). Germline V CDR1 and CDR2: SQVTM, ANQGSEA. The CDR3 has 15 amino acids. V was shortened by 0 bases and J by 11 bases, with 21 bases between the two germline ends. As DNA, the CDR3 is TGCAGCGTTGAAGACCGACAGGAGTGGGGCTCCCAGCAGTATTTT. Amino acids: CSVEDRQEWGSQQYF.

About this clone itself: This same CDR3 is encoded by further DNA sequences in the sample. This chain joins TRBV27 and TRBJ2-7; 8 bases align to TRBD1. V lost 2 bases to trimming and J lost 2 bases; unmatched junction nucleotides: 5. The CDR3 is 15 amino acids. Germline-derived CDR1 and CDR2 are MNHEY and SMNVEV (reference sequence). DNA of the CDR3: TGTGCCAGCAGTTTACTGGGACAGGAAACCTACGAGCAGTACTTC. Residues: CASSLLGQETYEQYF.

This clone showed up just once. The gene calls are TRBV15 and TRBJ2-3, with TRBD2 matching 16 bases. There are 20 residues in the CDR3. Germline CDR1 LNHNV, CDR2 YYDKDF (reference sequence). Trimming at V came to 7 bases and at J to 3 bases, leaving 16 bases not matched to a gene. DNA for the CDR3: TGTGCCACCATCGAGACCGGGACTAGCGGGAGGGCCAGGGGGACAGATACGCAGTATTTT. Translation: CATIETGTSGRARGTDTQYF.

This clone has more than one count but fewer than ten. The chain couples TRBV7-9 to TRBJ1-1; D is uncertain. The ends were cut back, 6 bases at V and 1 base at J, with 12 bases in the middle. CDR1 and CDR2 (germline): SEHNR, FQNEAQ (reference sequence). The CDR3 length is 14 residues. CDR3 coding DNA: TGTGCCAGCAGTTACTGGACGGAGAACACTGAAGCTTTCTTT. Protein: CASSYWTENTEAFF.

The chain links TRBV28 to TRBJ2-7, with TRBD1 as a possible D gene (6 bases). The V gene's germline CDR1 is MDHEN and CDR2 SYDVKM. The ends were cut back, 6 bases at V and 3 bases at J, with 15 bases in the middle. This CDR3 region has 14 residues. CDR3 loop: CASRTTGRGYEQYF. The CDR3 DNA is TGTGCCAGCAGGACGACAGGTCGAGGCTACGAGCAGTACTTC. Based on the CDR3 plus reference TRBV28 and TRBJ2-7, the full variable domain is DVKVTQSSRYLVKRTGEKVFLECVQDMDHENMFWYRQDPGLGLRLIYFSYDVKMKEKGDIPEGYSVSREKKERFSLILESASTNQTSMYLCASRTTGRGYEQYFGPGTRLTVT.

The gene calls are TRBV11-1 and TRBJ2-1; D gene uncertain. CDR3 length: 11 amino acids. From germline, CDR1 is SGHAT and CDR2 FQDESV (reference sequence). V was cut by 1 base and J by 8 bases, with 3 bases left in between. CDR3 loop: CASSLVHEQFF. CDR3 nucleotide sequence: TGTGCCAGCAGCTTAGTTCATGAGCAGTTCTTC.

This chain joins TRBV7-2 and TRBJ1-1; perhaps TRBD1 as D (5 bases). The CDR3 runs to 14 residues. Deletions cut 4 bases from V and 4 bases from J, with 13 bases between. Per the germline V gene, CDR1 is SGHTA and CDR2 is FQGNSA. The CDR3 DNA reads as TGTGCCAGCAGCTGGGCCCGGGGCGGCACTGAAGCTTTCTTT. As protein: CASSWARGGTEAFF. The variable domain in full, completed from reference TRBV7-2 and TRBJ1-1, reads GAGVSQSPSNKVTEKGKDVELRCDPISGHTALYWYRQSLGQGLEFLIYFQGNSAPDKSGLPSDRFSAERTGGSVSTLTIQRTQQEDSAVYLCASSWARGGTEAFFGQGTRLTVV.

The J gene is TRBJ2-5, the V gene TRBV5-4, with TRBD1 matching 8 bases. The junction had 7 bases not matched to a gene; V was cut back by 4 bases and J by 2 bases. Germline-derived CDR1 and CDR2 are SGHNT and YYREEE (reference sequence). This CDR3 contains 15 residues. CDR3 DNA sequence: TGTGCCAGCAGCACCCGGGACAGGATTCAAGAGACCCAGTACTTC. Amino acids: CASSTRDRIQETQYF.

Note on this clone: Additional DNA sequences in this sample encode the identical CDR3. The rearrangement joins TRBV18 to TRBJ1-3, with D perhaps matching TRBD1 (5 bases). This CDR3 spans 15 amino acids. Germline CDR1 reads KGHSH; CDR2 reads LQKENI. V was clipped by 2 bases and J by 4 bases, with 12 bases between them. In nucleotides, the CDR3 is TGTGCCAGCTCACCATCGTCAGGGTCAGGAAACACCATATATTTT. Protein product: CASSPSSGSGNTIYF. Full variable domain (outside the CDR3, taken from reference TRBV18 and TRBJ1-3): NAGVMQNPRHLVRRRGQEARLRCSPMKGHSHVYWYRQLPEEGLKFMVYLQKENIIDESGMPKERFSAEFPKEGPSILRIQQVVRGDSAAYFCASSPSSGSGNTIYFGEGSWLTVV.

The genes are TRBV21-1 and TRBJ2-7. TRBV21-1 is classified as a pseudogene. This CDR3 has 10 amino acids. CDR3 nucleotides: TGTGCCAGCACCCGATACGAGCAGTACTTC. Its translation: CASTRYEQYF.

This clone came up once. The chain carries TRBV5-6 and TRBJ2-1; 11 bases map to TRBD2. Trimming at V came to 4 bases and at J to 9 bases, leaving 12 bases not matched to a gene. This CDR3 region has 16 residues. The V gene's germline CDR1 is SGHDT and CDR2 YYEEEE. In nucleotides, the CDR3 is TGTGCCAGCAGCCCGCCTACTAGCGGGAGAGTTGGTGAGCAGTTCTTC. This codes for CASSPPTSGRVGEQFF.

The gene calls are TRBV18 and TRBJ1-1; 7 positions match TRBD1. CDR3 size: 14 residues. Germline CDR1 KGHSH, CDR2 LQKENI. Trimming removed 4 bases from V and 0 bases from J; junction bases left unmatched: 2. CDR3 nucleotide sequence: TGTGCCAGCTCACTTGGACAGGTGAACACTGAAGCTTTCTTT. Protein product: CASSLGQVNTEAFF. Drawing the rest from reference TRBV18 and TRBJ1-1, the complete variable domain is NAGVMQNPRHLVRRRGQEARLRCSPMKGHSHVYWYRQLPEEGLKFMVYLQKENIIDESGMPKERFSAEFPKEGPSILRIQQVVRGDSAAYFCASSLGQVNTEAFFGQGTRLTVV.

The chain combines TRBV6-5 with TRBJ2-1; D ambiguous. This CDR3 contains 13 residues. Germline CDR1 MNHEY, CDR2 SVGAGI. With 5 bases removed from V and 10 bases from J, the gap between germline ends came to 15 bases. The CDR3 nucleotides are TGTGCCAGCAGTCCCCTCGGGTCGAACGAGCAGTTCTTC. Its protein is CASSPLGSNEQFF.